The following is a T cell receptor beta chain sequence with its context. This entry comes from a study of T cell changes during pregnancy in multiple sclerosis. The assay was immunoSEQ multiplex PCR, and TCRdb's table has in-frame clones only and misses some. The sample includes 95,000 to 100,000 clones, approximately 92% of them seen just once. The CDR3 is made up of 14 amino acids. Germline V gene data show CDR1 as SGHNT and CDR2 as YYREEE (reference sequence). J lost 3 bases, V lost 4 bases, and 2 bases had no gene match. The clonotype originates from a female donor with multiple sclerosis, enrolled in a pregnancy study. This material consisted of peripheral blood, taken in the second trimester of pregnancy. This chain joins TRBV5-4 and TRBJ2-7, with TRBD2 matching over 12 bases. The CDR3 loop reads CASSRLAGDYEQYF. In nucleotides, the CDR3 is TGTGCCAGCAGCCGACTAGCGGGGGACTACGAGCAGTACTTC.